The 13 T cell receptor beta chains given below trace back to one sample, sequenced in a study of blood T cell repertoires in COVID-19. This table comes from immunoSEQ multiplex PCR, and its TCRdb copy is limited to in-frame clones, with some not included. The repertoire consists of roughly 150,000 clones, with 79% occurring once and the leading ten covering over 15%. The sample taken for sequencing was PBMCs or T cells enriched from blood (not recorded which). These receptors originate from a woman aged 70 to 79 in a cohort exposed to, infected with or recovered from COVID-19 (not recorded which).

This clone appeared once. The chain is built from TRBV6-5 and TRBJ1-1, with TRBD1 matching 7 bases. V shed 7 bases and J 1 base; nucleotides not matched to a gene: 9. This CDR3 contains 15 residues. Germline-derived CDR1 and CDR2 are MNHEY and SVGAGI. This chain's CDR3 is CASTPAGQRNTEAFF. In DNA, the CDR3 is TGTGCCAGCACTCCCGCGGGACAGCGGAACACTGAAGCTTTCTTT.

The rearrangement joins TRBV2 to TRBJ1-5; 7 positions agree with TRBD1. Per the germline V gene, CDR1 is SNHLY and CDR2 is FYNNEI. The J segment lost 0 bases and the V segment lost 6 bases, leaving 14 bases of the junction unmatched. This CDR3 contains 18 residues. CDR3 loop: CASRNRDRILFSNQPQHF. The CDR3 DNA reads as TGTGCCAGCAGAAACAGGGACAGAATACTATTTAGCAATCAGCCCCAGCATTTT.

This rearrangement joins TRBV29-1 to TRBJ2-3; D call uncertain. From germline, CDR1 is SQVTM and CDR2 ANQGSEA. This CDR3 region has 13 residues. The V gene lost 3 bases and the J gene lost 1 base, with 8 bases spanning the gap. For the CDR3, the DNA is TGCAGCGTTGACCGGCAGGGCACAGATACGCAGTATTTT. Translation gives CSVDRQGTDTQYF.

The chain recombines TRBV7-2 with TRBJ1-5; no firm D call. Between the trimmed V and J ends, which lost 1 base and 4 bases, there was a span of 11 bases. The CDR3 consists of 15 residues. Germline V gives CDR1 SGHTA, CDR2 FQGNSA. This CDR3 reads CASSLESGVNQPQHF. DNA for the CDR3: TGTGCCAGCAGCTTAGAGAGCGGCGTTAATCAGCCCCAGCATTTT.

The rearrangement joins TRBV5-1 to TRBJ1-2; tentatively, D is TRBD1 (5 bases). V gave up 3 bases and J gave up 4 bases, with 13 bases separating them. In germline, CDR1 is SGHRS, CDR2 YFSETQ. The CDR3 is 14 amino acids. This chain's CDR3 is CASSSFGGGYGYTF. CDR3 in DNA: TGCGCCAGCAGCTCCTTTGGGGGGGGCTATGGCTACACCTTC.

The genes are TRBV28 and TRBJ1-5, with D unresolved. Trimming removed 8 bases from V and 3 bases from J, with 8 bases in between. The CDR3 runs 12 residues. In germline, CDR1 is MDHEN, CDR2 SYDVKM. This chain's CDR3 is CASGSVNQPQHF. The CDR3 region has the DNA TGTGCCAGCGGCAGCGTCAATCAGCCCCAGCATTTT.

This chain joins TRBV14 and TRBJ2-2; 11 bases fit TRBD2. V gave up 2 bases and J gave up 4 bases; unmatched junction bases: 6. Germline CDR1 and CDR2: SGHDN and FVKESK. The CDR3 has 17 amino acids. As DNA, the CDR3 is TGTGCCAGCAGCCAAACACCGACTAGCGGGGTCACCGGGGAGCTGTTTTTT. This translates into CASSQTPTSGVTGELFF. Full variable domain (outside the CDR3, taken from reference TRBV14 and TRBJ2-2): EAGVTQFPSHSVIEKGQTVTLRCDPISGHDNLYWYRRVMGKEIKFLLHFVKESKQDESGMPNNRFLAERTGGTYSTLKVQPAELEDSGVYFCASSQTPTSGVTGELFFGEGSRLTVL.

The V gene is TRBV18, the J gene TRBJ2-5; 7 bases fit TRBD1. Germline V gene lookup returns CDR1 KGHSH and CDR2 LQKENI. The CDR3 consists of 14 residues. V shed 3 bases and J 4 bases; nucleotides not matched to a gene: 5. CDR3 sequence (DNA): TGTGCCAGCTCACCTAGACAGGGTCGAGAGACCCAGTACTTC. The encoded protein is CASSPRQGRETQYF.

The V call is TRBV27, the J call TRBJ1-6, with D hard to call. Germline V gene data show CDR1 as MNHEY and CDR2 as SMNVEV (reference sequence). The V end lost 4 bases, the J end lost 0 bases, and 13 bases lay between the germline ends. The CDR3 consists of 17 residues. The CDR3 nucleotides are TGTGCCAGCAGTTCCAGGTTGGGTCCCTCCTATAATTCACCCCTCCACTTT. Residues: CASSSRLGPSYNSPLHF.

V is TRBV24-1 and J is TRBJ2-1, with TRBD2 identical over 10 bases. Trimming removed 2 bases from V and 9 bases from J; junction bases left unmatched: 9. The germline V gene has CDR1 KGHDR and CDR2 SFDVKD. This CDR3 comprises 16 residues. The CDR3 sequence is CATSDSLLAGGGEQFF. The DNA of the CDR3 is TGTGCCACCAGTGATTCCCTCTTAGCGGGAGGTGGTGAGCAGTTCTTC.

The chain carries TRBV6-6 and TRBJ2-5; weak D call: TRBD2 (6 bases). Germline CDR1 is MNHNY and CDR2 is SVGAGI (reference sequence). There are 16 residues in the CDR3. Trimming shortened V by 6 bases and J by 0 bases, and 17 bases separated the two germline ends. The CDR3 is CASRYTTLADQETQYF. Here the CDR3 DNA reads TGTGCCAGCAGGTACACTACGTTAGCGGACCAAGAGACCCAGTACTTC.

CDR3 DNA: TGCGCCAGCAGCCGACCTACAGGGAATGTTGAGACCCAGTACTTC. The encoded protein is CASSRPTGNVETQYF. The chain uses TRBV4-1 and TRBJ2-5, with a weak D call TRBD1 (6 bases). V shed 4 bases and J shed 5 bases, with 17 bases lying between them. CDR3 length equals 15 residues. The germline V gene encodes CDR1 MGHRA and CDR2 YSYEKL.

The chain links TRBV6-5 to TRBJ2-7, with D perhaps TRBD2 (5 bases). This CDR3 has 15 amino acids. V lost 2 bases and J lost 4, with 15 bases in between. Germline V gives CDR1 MNHEY, CDR2 SVGAGI. The DNA of the CDR3 is TGTGCCAGCAGTTACATAGTGGGAGTCGGTTACGAGCAGTACTTC. Protein product: CASSYIVGVGYEQYF.